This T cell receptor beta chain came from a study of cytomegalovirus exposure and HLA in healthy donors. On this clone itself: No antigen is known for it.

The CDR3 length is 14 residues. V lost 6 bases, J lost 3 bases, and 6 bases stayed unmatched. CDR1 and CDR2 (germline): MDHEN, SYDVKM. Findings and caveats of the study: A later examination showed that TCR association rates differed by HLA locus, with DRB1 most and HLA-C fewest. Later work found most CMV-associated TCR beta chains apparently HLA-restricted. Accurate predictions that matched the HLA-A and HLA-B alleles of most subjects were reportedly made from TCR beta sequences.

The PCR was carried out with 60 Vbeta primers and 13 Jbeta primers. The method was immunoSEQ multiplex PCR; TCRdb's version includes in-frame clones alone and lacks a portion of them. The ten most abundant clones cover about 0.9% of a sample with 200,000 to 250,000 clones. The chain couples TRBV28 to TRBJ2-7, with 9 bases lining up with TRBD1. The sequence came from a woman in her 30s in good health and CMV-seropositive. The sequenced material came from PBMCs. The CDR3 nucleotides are TGTGCCAGCAGAGGACAGGGGACGGGCTACGAGCAGTACTTC. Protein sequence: CASRGQGTGYEQYF.